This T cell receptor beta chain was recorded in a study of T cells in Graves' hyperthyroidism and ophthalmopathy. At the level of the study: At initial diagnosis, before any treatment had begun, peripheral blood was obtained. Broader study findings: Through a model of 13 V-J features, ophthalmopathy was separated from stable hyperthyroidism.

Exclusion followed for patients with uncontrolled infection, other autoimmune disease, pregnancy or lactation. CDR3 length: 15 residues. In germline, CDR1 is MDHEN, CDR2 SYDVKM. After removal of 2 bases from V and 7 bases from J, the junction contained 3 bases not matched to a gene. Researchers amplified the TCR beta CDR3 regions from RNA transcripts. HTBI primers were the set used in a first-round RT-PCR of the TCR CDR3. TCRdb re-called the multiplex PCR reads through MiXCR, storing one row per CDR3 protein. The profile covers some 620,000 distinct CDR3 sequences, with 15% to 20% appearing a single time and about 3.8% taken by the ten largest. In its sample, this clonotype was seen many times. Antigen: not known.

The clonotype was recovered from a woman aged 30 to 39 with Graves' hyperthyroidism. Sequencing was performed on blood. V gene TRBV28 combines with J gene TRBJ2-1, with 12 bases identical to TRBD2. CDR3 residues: CASSLTTSGSNEQFF. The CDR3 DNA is TGTGCCAGCAGTTTAACGACTAGCGGGAGTAATGAGCAGTTCTTC.